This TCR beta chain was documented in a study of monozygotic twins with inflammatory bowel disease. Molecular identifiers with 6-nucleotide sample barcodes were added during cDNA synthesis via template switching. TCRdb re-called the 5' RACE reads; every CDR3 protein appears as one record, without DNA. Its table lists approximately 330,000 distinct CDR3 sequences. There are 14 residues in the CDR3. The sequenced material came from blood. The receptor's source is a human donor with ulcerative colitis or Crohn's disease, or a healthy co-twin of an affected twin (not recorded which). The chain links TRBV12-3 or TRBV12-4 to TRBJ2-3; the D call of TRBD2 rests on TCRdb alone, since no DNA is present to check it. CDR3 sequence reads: CASRPGTLTDTQYF.